This entry lists 2 T cell receptor beta chains sequenced from one sample in a study of long-term antiretroviral therapy in people with HIV. It was version v3.0 of the immunoSEQ assay that was run at survey level. The table came from immunoSEQ multiplex PCR; TCRdb's copy has only in-frame clones and leaves some out. The top ten clones hold 11% of a sample with 15,000 to 20,000 clones, 79% of them seen once. Specimen: unsorted PBMCs, collected 2.3 years after starting antiretroviral therapy. All receptors come from a middle-aged woman with HIV.

The chain joins TRBV6-1 to TRBJ1-2; 11 bases match TRBD1. The CDR3 sequence is 15 residues long. In germline, CDR1 is MNHNS, CDR2 SASEGT. V lost 4 bases and J lost 4; bases outside the gene matches: 5. The CDR3 reads CASSAGTGGVYGYTF. The CDR3 bases are TGTGCCAGCAGTGCCGGGACAGGGGGGGTCTATGGCTACACCTTC.

This chain links TRBV19 with TRBJ2-5; D possibly corresponds to TRBD1 (6 bases). Per germline, CDR1 LNHDA and CDR2 SQIVND (reference sequence). This CDR3 has 13 amino acids. V was pared by 5 bases and J by 5 bases, with 12 bases between. CDR3: CASSEQGSETQYF. CDR3 nucleotide sequence: TGTGCCAGTAGTGAACAGGGATCGGAGACCCAGTACTTC.